These 25 T cell receptor beta chains share one sample of origin, sequenced in a study of T cells in women clearing cervical HPV infection. Profiling relied on immunoSEQ multiplex PCR, and the TCRdb table lists in-frame clones only, not all of them. The specimen's table records under 45,000 clones. Sequenced material: blood buffy coat. The receptors shown here come from a woman aged 18-70 years with a cervical HPV16 infection that either progressed to CIN3+ or cleared (not recorded which).

With regard to this clone: The CDR3 end lies 3 residues beyond the end of the read and is filled in from the germline J gene. The rearrangement uses TRBV11-2 and TRBJ2-5, with D unresolved. The germline V gene encodes CDR1 SGHAT and CDR2 FQNNGV. The CDR3 is made up of 14 amino acids. V was pared by 2 bases and J by 5 bases, with 12 bases between. This CDR3 reads CASSLRLVGETQYF. Partial CDR3 DNA: TGTGCCAGCAGCTTACGCCTGGTCGGGGAGACC.

Points on this clone: The sequenced fragment ends 3 residues before the CDR3 boundary, so the rest is inferred from the germline J gene. The V call is TRBV7-6, the J call TRBJ1-6; 11 positions match TRBD1. The CDR3 covers 16 residues. CDR1 and CDR2 (germline): SGHVS, FNYEAQ. V shed 3 bases, J shed 6 bases, and the junction held 4 bases outside the gene matches. CDR3 bases read: TGTGCCAGCAGCTTCGGACAGGGGGCGGGTAATTCACCC. Residues: CASSFGQGAGNSP. The full CDR3 is CASSFGQGAGNSPLHF. Together with reference TRBV7-6 and TRBJ1-6, the CDR3 gives the full variable domain: GAGVSQSPRYKVTKRGQDVALRCDPISGHVSLYWYRQALGQGPEFLTYFNYEAQQDKSGLPNDRFSAERPEGSISTLTIQRTEQRDSAMYRCASSFGQGAGNSPLHFGNGTRLTVT.

Worth noting for this clone: The read gets to within 3 residues of the CDR3 end, and the germline J gene fills in the rest. The chain is built from TRBV7-6 and TRBJ2-2, with a weak D call TRBD1 (6 bases). Germline CDR1 and CDR2: SGHVS and FNYEAQ. V lost 0 bases and J 1 base, leaving 6 bases between the germline ends. CDR3 length: 15 residues. CDR3 bases read: TGTGCCAGCAGCTTAGCGACAGGGAACACCGGGGAG. Translation gives CASSLATGNTGE. The full CDR3 protein is CASSLATGNTGELFF.

The CDR3 loop reads CAWSRDRDQPQHF. The DNA read from the CDR3 is TGTGCCTGGAGTAGGGACAGAGATCAGCCC. The rearrangement links TRBV30 to TRBJ1-5; TRBD1 agrees at 7 bases. The read ends 3 residues before the CDR3 terminus; that terminus is restored from the germline J gene. This CDR3 region has 13 residues. V shed 2 bases, J shed 5 bases, and the junction held 3 bases outside the gene matches. Germline-derived CDR1 and CDR2 are GTSNPN and SVGIG (reference sequence).

As to this clone: The CDR3 is cut off 3 residues early in the read; its end comes from the germline J gene. The chain couples TRBV2 to TRBJ2-7; D is perhaps TRBD1 (5 bases). V was trimmed by 7 bases and J by 2 bases, leaving 18 bases between them. Germline CDR1 reads SNHLY; CDR2 reads FYNNEI. The CDR3 contains 15 residues. CDR3 loop: CASIPRAQGPYEQYF. The sequenced part of the CDR3 DNA is TGTGCCAGCATTCCCCGAGCCCAGGGCCCCTACGAG.

As for this clone: The read finishes 3 residues shy of the CDR3 end, and the germline J gene is used to complete it. The rearrangement joins TRBV7-9 to TRBJ2-1; D ambiguous. The CDR3 runs to 15 residues. CDR1 and CDR2 (germline): SEHNR, FQNEAQ (reference sequence). V lost 1 base and J 2 bases, leaving 9 bases between the germline ends. The part of the CDR3 DNA that was read is TGTGCCAGCAGCTTAGGAAAGGGCACCTACAATGAG. This encodes CASSLGKGTYNE. The CDR3, in full, reads CASSLGKGTYNEQFF.

CDR3 residues: CASSLGGTRLDYTF. CDR3 DNA, as far as it was read: TGTGCCAGCAGCTTGGGAGGCACTAGGTTGGAC. The rearrangement uses TRBV7-9 and TRBJ1-2; D gene ambiguous. The read ends 3 residues early relative to the CDR3; the germline J gene fills the gap. The germline V gene has CDR1 SEHNR and CDR2 FQNEAQ (reference sequence). This CDR3 is built from 14 residues.

As to this clone: The read terminates 3 residues ahead of where the CDR3 ends, so the germline J gene completes it. The chain is built from TRBV7-2 and TRBJ2-3, with D possibly being TRBD2 (5 bases). The V end was cut by 1 base, the J end by 6 bases, with 11 bases between. The CDR3 covers 14 residues. The germline gives CDR1 SGHTA, CDR2 FQGNSA. The CDR3 region is CASSLVRVGDTQYF. CDR3 DNA, as far as it was read: TGTGCCAGCAGCTTAGTGCGGGTCGGGGATACG.

As concerns this clone: The CDR3 end is not reached by the read, which stops 3 residues before it; the germline J gene fills it in. The V call is TRBV7-9, the J call TRBJ2-1; no firm D call. Germline CDR1 and CDR2: SEHNR and FQNEAQ (reference sequence). The CDR3 loop spans 15 amino acids. V was clipped by 3 bases and J by 7 bases, with 16 bases between them. The CDR3 bases that were read are TGTGCCAGCAGCTTTCCGGGTCCCCTTGAAAATGAG. As protein: CASSFPGPLENE. The complete CDR3 protein is CASSFPGPLENEQFF.

Worth noting for this clone: The observed sequence ends 3 residues before the CDR3 terminus, with the missing tail filled in from the germline J gene. The chain has TRBV7-2 and TRBJ1-1, with 7 nucleotides matching TRBD1. Germline values: CDR1 SGHTA, CDR2 FQGNSA. Unmatched junction bases numbered 6, after V lost 5 bases and J lost 6 bases. The CDR3 totals 13 residues. CDR3 bases read: TGTGCCAGCAGCCTCGACAGGGTCCCTGAA. This translates into CASSLDRVPE. The complete CDR3 protein is CASSLDRVPEAFF.

Comment on this clone: The read ends 3 residues shy of where the CDR3 ends; the end is completed using the germline J gene. The chain is built from TRBV20-1 and TRBJ2-7; 15 nucleotides align to TRBD2. V shed 5 bases, J shed 5 bases, and the junction held 1 base outside the gene matches. In germline, CDR1 is DFQATT, CDR2 SNEGSKA (reference sequence). The CDR3 is 13 residues long. CDR3 amino acids: CSARTSGRDEQYF. Incomplete CDR3 DNA: TGCAGTGCTCGGACTAGCGGGAGGGACGAG.

Comments on this clone: Coverage ceases 3 residues before the CDR3 finishes, and the germline J gene fills in the end. The chain uses TRBV20-1 and TRBJ2-3, with D possibly matching TRBD1 (5 bases). Per germline, CDR1 DFQATT and CDR2 SNEGSKA (reference sequence). V gave up 5 bases and J gave up 6 bases, with 15 bases separating them. CDR3 length: 13 residues. CDR3 sequence reads: CSAGARAGDTQYF. The DNA read from the CDR3 is TGCAGTGCTGGGGCCCGCGCAGGGGATACG.

With respect to this clone: The missing CDR3 end, 3 residues past where the read stops, is filled in from the germline J gene. The V and J genes are TRBV7-7 and TRBJ2-3; D is perhaps TRBD1 (6 bases). CDR3 size: 14 residues. From germline, CDR1 is SSHAT and CDR2 FNYEAQ (reference sequence). The CDR3 DNA, read in part, is TGTGCCAGCAGCTTAGAACAGGGCAATCAGCCG. It translates to CASSLEQGNQP. The CDR3 in its entirety is CASSLEQGNQPQYF.

Turning to this clone: The read terminates 3 residues ahead of where the CDR3 ends, so the germline J gene completes it. V gene TRBV5-5 combines with J gene TRBJ2-1; 8 positions agree with TRBD1. Germline V gene lookup returns CDR1 SGHKS and CDR2 YYEKEE (reference sequence). V lost 1 base to trimming and J lost 6 bases; unmatched junction nucleotides: 3. CDR3 length: 14 residues. CDR3 sequence reads: CASSLTGGLNEQFF. The CDR3 DNA, read in part, is TGTGCCAGCAGCTTGACAGGGGGTCTCAATGAG.

As concerns this clone: From the germline J gene comes the end of the CDR3, since the read stops 3 residues before it. This chain uses TRBV20-1 with TRBJ2-5; perhaps TRBD1 as D (6 bases). There are 14 residues in the CDR3. V was trimmed by 0 bases and J by 2 bases, leaving 10 bases between them. Germline values: CDR1 DFQATT, CDR2 SNEGSKA (reference sequence). The CDR3 loop is CSARDRTAQETQYF. Partial CDR3 DNA: TGCAGTGCTAGAGACCGGACAGCACAAGAGACC.

As to this clone: Sequence at one end of the junction differs from germline and may be a read error. The read terminates 3 residues ahead of where the CDR3 ends, so the germline J gene completes it. The genes are TRBV4-2 and TRBJ2-3, with D possibly being TRBD2 (6 bases). The germline gives CDR1 LGHNA, CDR2 YNFKEQ. The CDR3 is 15 amino acids. The part of the CDR3 DNA that was read is TGCGCCAGCAGCCAAGGGCGGGGTAGCACAGATACG. Translation gives CASSQGRGSTDT. The entire CDR3 sequence reads CASSQGRGSTDTQYF.

The CDR3 bases that were read are TGCGCCAGCCGACAGGACCCACTTTGGAATGAG. Residues: CASRQDPLWNE. The entire CDR3 protein reads CASRQDPLWNEQFF. This chain joins TRBV5-1 and TRBJ2-1; D might be TRBD1 (6 bases). The CDR3 end is not reached by the read, which stops 3 residues before it; the germline J gene fills it in. The germline V gene has CDR1 SGHRS and CDR2 YFSETQ. The length of the CDR3 is 14 residues. The ends were cut back, 7 bases at V and 7 bases at J, with 18 bases in the middle.

As to this clone: The read finishes 3 residues shy of the CDR3 end, and the germline J gene is used to complete it. This chain joins TRBV7-7 and TRBJ2-2; D unresolved. In germline, CDR1 is SSHAT, CDR2 FNYEAQ (reference sequence). The V and J ends lost 5 bases and 5 bases respectively, with 6 bases between them. The CDR3 runs to 12 residues. Incomplete CDR3 DNA: TGTGCCAGCAGCCCTATGACCGGGGAG. This sequence encodes CASSPMTGE. The entire CDR3 protein is CASSPMTGELFF.

Note on this clone: Read sequence stops 3 residues before the CDR3 end, and the germline J gene provides the missing end. V gene TRBV7-9 combines with J gene TRBJ2-4; unclear D gene. The germline gives CDR1 SEHNR, CDR2 FQNEAQ (reference sequence). The CDR3 loop spans 14 amino acids. The CDR3 loop is CASSQPEVYYGQYF. The sequenced part of the CDR3 DNA is TGTGCCAGCAGCCAGCCAGAGGTTTACTATGGT.

Concerning this clone: The sequenced fragment ends 3 residues before the CDR3 boundary, so the rest is inferred from the germline J gene. The rearrangement links TRBV11-2 to TRBJ2-7; TRBD1 matches at 10 bases. CDR1 is SGHAT and CDR2 is FQNNGV in the germline V gene. V lost 5 bases and J lost 3; bases outside the gene matches: 1. CDR3 length equals 13 residues. The CDR3 protein is CASSRTGGYEQYF. CDR3 bases read: TGTGCCAGCAGCCGGACAGGGGGCTACGAG. The full variable domain, its missing parts supplied by reference TRBV11-2 and TRBJ2-7, is EAGVAQSPRYKIIEKRQSVAFWCNPISGHATLYWYQQILGQGPKLLIQFQNNGVVDDSQLPKDRFSAERLKGVDSTLKIQPAKLEDSAVYLCASSRTGGYEQYFGPGTRLTVT.

The CDR3 region is CSAWAGYNEQFF. The part of the CDR3 DNA that was read is TGCAGTGCTTGGGCGGGCTATAATGAG. The gene calls are TRBV20-1 and TRBJ2-1, with D possibly TRBD2 on 5 matching bases. The read terminates 3 residues ahead of where the CDR3 ends, so the germline J gene completes it. The CDR3 runs 12 residues. The ends were cut back, 5 bases at V and 7 bases at J, with 12 bases in the middle. The germline gives CDR1 DFQATT, CDR2 SNEGSKA (reference sequence).

Worth noting for this clone: The read terminates 3 residues before the CDR3 end, so the remaining end is supplied by the germline J gene. This rearrangement joins TRBV20-1 to TRBJ1-2, with 8 nucleotides matching TRBD1. V shed 2 bases, J shed 4 bases, and the junction held 0 bases outside the gene matches. The CDR3 loop spans 12 amino acids. Germline CDR1 is DFQATT and CDR2 is SNEGSKA (reference sequence). The CDR3 region is CSARQGAYGYTF. CDR3 DNA, as far as it was read: TGCAGTGCTAGACAGGGGGCCTATGGC.

Of note for this clone: The sequence runs out 3 residues before the end of the CDR3; the remainder is reconstructed from the germline J gene. The V gene is TRBV19, the J gene TRBJ2-7; 9 bases are a match to TRBD1. The CDR3 has 15 amino acids. The ends lost 3 bases at V and 3 bases at J; junction bases unmatched: 6. Per the germline V gene, CDR1 is LNHDA and CDR2 is SQIVND (reference sequence). The part of the CDR3 DNA that was read is TGTGCCAGTAGTATCAAGGGACAGGGCTTCTACGAG. It translates to CASSIKGQGFYE. The full CDR3 is CASSIKGQGFYEQYF.

In the case of this clone: With the read ending 3 residues before the CDR3 end, the germline J gene is used to fill in that end. The gene calls are TRBV5-5 and TRBJ2-5; the D gene is possibly TRBD1 (5 bases). Germline CDR1 and CDR2: SGHKS and YYEKEE (reference sequence). Trimming took 5 bases from V and 7 from J, leaving 12 bases between them. This CDR3 region has 12 residues. The CDR3 loop reads CASSPNRGTQYF. The covered CDR3 bases are TGTGCCAGCAGTCCAAATAGGGGGACC.

About this clone: The read falls 3 residues short of the CDR3 end, and the missing part is taken from the germline J gene. The same CDR3 also results from other DNA sequences found in this sample. V gene TRBV7-9 combines with J gene TRBJ1-3, with D unclear. Per the germline V gene, CDR1 is SEHNR and CDR2 is FQNEAQ (reference sequence). The CDR3 has 13 amino acids. The ends were cut back, 1 base at V and 3 bases at J, with 4 bases in the middle. The CDR3 protein is CASSLEGGNTIYF. Partial CDR3 DNA: TGTGCCAGCAGCTTAGAAGGTGGAAACACC.